The following is a TCR beta chain sequence with its context. Antigen: not known. This sample is part of a study of shared clonotypes between healthy human individuals. Study-level background: Used for every donor were three CD4 naive, three CD4 memory, two CD8 naive and one CD8 memory plate.

The CDR3 has 14 amino acids. Germline-derived CDR1 and CDR2 are SGHDT and YYEEEE. Trimming took 3 bases from V and 8 from J, leaving 15 bases between them. Study-level results: Larger estimated richness was generally seen in naive subsets than in memory subsets. With several donors compared, 4.5% to 6.5% of naive CD4 clonotypes were shared.

Only in-frame clones appear in the TCRdb table, and some are missing; sequencing was by immunoSEQ multiplex PCR. This sample has around 700,000 clones; roughly 70% occur once, and the top ten carry 1.5% to 2%. The TCR sequence derives from a woman in her thirties in good health. The chain combines TRBV5-6 with TRBJ2-1; tentatively, D is TRBD2 (6 bases). Material for sequencing was memory CD4+ T cells sorted from blood. Subset meaning: CD45RA-negative fraction. CDR3 bases: TGTGCCAGCAGCTCGTTGGGGGGTATGGATGAGCAGTTCTTC. It specifies CASSSLGGMDEQFF.